This T cell receptor beta chain originates from a study of blood T cells in healthy people across ages. Overall study results and limits: A roughly linear age-dependent decrease characterized TCR beta diversity per million T cells.

Worth noting for this clonotype: Its antigen is as yet unknown.

Primers used in a second PCR of about 7 to 12 cycles were a sample-barcoded 5' primer and a J-beta primer mix. The authors tagged each cDNA molecule using a template-switch adaptor with 12 random nucleotides. Via MiXCR, TCRdb re-called the 5' RACE reads, giving one row per CDR3 protein. This repertoire shows hundreds of thousands of distinct CDR3 sequences, 55% to 75% found once; its top ten account for 20% to 25%. The CDR3 totals 14 residues. Germline lookup yields CDR1 SEHNR and CDR2 FQNEAQ (reference sequence). The V and J genes are TRBV7-9 and TRBJ2-4, with D perhaps assigned TRBD1 or TRBD2 (6 bases each). The tail of the sequence fits TRBJ2-7 better, so the J call may be wrong. The specimen sequenced was blood. This TCR was recovered from a man aged 25 to 45 in good health. CDR3 nucleotide sequence: TGTGCCAGCAGCGGGGGGCAGGCGTCCTACGAGCAGTACTTC. This translates into CASSGGQASYEQYF.